These 8 T cell receptor beta chains originate from one sample sequenced in a study of blood T cell repertoires in COVID-19. Sequencing used immunoSEQ multiplex PCR; TCRdb keeps in-frame clones, though not all of them. The repertoire consists of more than 150,000 clones, with roughly 80% occurring once and the leading ten covering 12%. Sequencing was performed on PBMCs or T cells enriched from blood (not recorded which). The receptor set was obtained from a man between 40 and 49 years old who had recovered from COVID-19.

The rearrangement joins TRBV7-2 to TRBJ1-2, with D uncertain. Germline V gives CDR1 SGHTA, CDR2 FQGNSA. CDR3 length: 13 amino acids. Trimming pared 2 bases from V and 8 bases from J, leaving 12 bases between. CDR3 residues: CASSLQMRVGYTF. In nucleotides, the CDR3 is TGTGCCAGCAGCTTACAAATGAGGGTCGGCTACACCTTC.

The genes are TRBV9 and TRBJ1-4, with TRBD1 as a possible D gene (5 bases). Germline V CDR1 and CDR2: SGDLS, YYNGEE. This CDR3 spans 15 amino acids. Trimming shortened V by 2 bases and J by 5 bases, and 13 bases separated the two germline ends. The CDR3 is CASSVSGGLNEKLFF. The CDR3 DNA follows: TGTGCCAGCAGCGTCTCCGGGGGATTGAATGAAAAACTGTTTTTT.

The table lists this clone with a count of one. This chain uses TRBV6-5 with TRBJ1-3, with D tentatively TRBD1 (5 bases). Trimming took 6 bases from V and 6 from J, leaving 15 bases between them. The germline V gene has CDR1 MNHEY and CDR2 SVGAGI. This CDR3 is 14 amino acids long. CDR3 protein: CASRQGRYENTIYF. CDR3 bases: TGTGCCAGCAGGCAGGGCCGTTATGAAAACACCATATATTTT.

The chain combines TRBV25-1 with TRBJ1-1; TRBD1 matches 7 bases. The junction had 2 bases not matched to a gene; V was cut back by 6 bases and J by 1 base. Germline V gene data show CDR1 as MGHDK and CDR2 as SYGVNS. The CDR3 is 13 residues long. The CDR3 sequence is CASRRQGNTEAFF. The CDR3 DNA is TGTGCCAGCAGACGACAGGGGAACACTGAAGCTTTCTTT. Supplemented by reference TRBV25-1 and TRBJ1-1, the full variable domain reads EADIYQTPRYLVIGTGKKITLECSQTMGHDKMYWYQQDPGMELHLIHYSYGVNSTEKGDLSSESTVSRIRTEHFPLTLESARPSHTSQYLCASRRQGNTEAFFGQGTRLTVV.

The count of this clone is one. This sequence joins TRBV5-1 and TRBJ1-6; D may be TRBD1 (6 bases). The CDR3 is 16 residues long. Germline CDR1 and CDR2: SGHRS and YFSETQ. Trimming shortened V by 1 base and J by 9 bases, and 17 bases separated the two germline ends. CDR3 DNA sequence: TGCGCCAGCAGCTTGTGGGGGCCGGTTGAGAGTTCACCCCTCCACTTT. As protein: CASSLWGPVESSPLHF.

The chain joins TRBV27 to TRBJ1-1, with 9 bases fitting TRBD1. This CDR3 region has 14 residues. V gave up 6 bases and J gave up 3 bases; unmatched junction bases: 5. The germline gives CDR1 MNHEY, CDR2 SMNVEV (reference sequence). CDR3 region: CASSGDRVHTEAFF. The CDR3 DNA follows: TGTGCCAGCAGCGGGGACAGGGTACACACTGAAGCTTTCTTT.

J is TRBJ2-3 and V is TRBV7-8; D is unresolved. V was trimmed by 1 base and J by 6 bases, leaving 8 bases between them. The CDR3 runs to 13 residues. Looked up from germline, CDR1 is SGHVS and CDR2 is FQNEAQ. For the CDR3, the DNA is TGTGCCAGCAGCTTAGGTCTCGCGGATACGCAGTATTTT. Amino acids: CASSLGLADTQYF.

This clone was recorded only once. CDR3 in DNA: TGTGCCAGCCGGGACAGGGGGTCTCTCTCTGGAAACACCATATATTTT. It specifies CASRDRGSLSGNTIYF. The chain couples TRBV19 to TRBJ1-3, with 11 positions matching TRBD1. V lost 9 bases and J lost 0; bases outside the gene matches: 7. The V gene's germline CDR1 is LNHDA and CDR2 SQIVND (reference sequence). The CDR3 covers 16 residues.